These T cell receptor beta chains were read from a single sample in a study of CD8+ T cells in alopecia areata. Here immunoSEQ multiplex PCR was the method, and the copy in TCRdb shows in-frame clones only, minus some. The repertoire holds some 200,000 clones, with around 60% as singletons. Source: CD4+ T cells sorted from blood, taken at week 4, from a patient treated with tofacitinib. Source of these receptors: a human donor with alopecia areata. The CDR3 runs from the conserved cysteine through the conserved F or W. The D gene is left open where the match is weak. Where a row states a size, it is once, few, many or the class of an expanded clone; other rows omit it.

TGCGCCAGCAGGGTAAACGCGGGGGATAATGGCTACACCTTC	CASRVNAGDNGYTF	TRBV5-1	TRBJ1-2	-	-
TGTGCCAGCAGCCCCTCCGCTTCACCCCTCCACTTT	CASSPSASPLHF	TRBV28	TRBJ1-6	-	few
TGTGCCAGCACTCCGTCGGGGGGTTCAAGGGGCTACACCTTC	CASTPSGGSRGYTF	TRBV6-5	TRBJ1-2	-	few
TGCAGCGTTGACCTACGTTTGGGAAACACTGAAGCTTTCTTT	CSVDLRLGNTEAFF	TRBV29-1	TRBJ1-1	-	-
TGCGCCAGCAGCTTGCAGGGAGAAGGCTACACCTTC	CASSLQGEGYTF	TRBV5-1	TRBJ1-2	-	once
TGTGCCAGCAGCCCCGCCGGTGGGTCTAATCAGCCCCAGCATTTT	CASSPAGGSNQPQHF	TRBV7-9	TRBJ1-5	-	-
TGTGCCAGCAGTTACTTGGAGACCCAGTACTTC	CASSYLETQYF	TRBV6-5	TRBJ2-5	-	-
TGCAGCGTTGAGTTTAGTAGCGGGGGATCCTCCTACGAGCAGTACTTC	CSVEFSSGGSSYEQYF	TRBV29-1	TRBJ2-7	TRBD2	-
TGTGCCAGTAGTATCCTGGACAGCCCCTACGAGCAGTACTTC	CASSILDSPYEQYF	TRBV19	TRBJ2-7	-	-
TGTGCCAGCAGCCTCTACACAGATACGCAGTATTTT	CASSLYTDTQYF	TRBV7-2	TRBJ2-3	-	-
TGTGCCAGCAGCCTATCGGGTCCGGGATCACCCCTCCACTTT	CASSLSGPGSPLHF	TRBV5-8	TRBJ1-6	-	few
TGCGCCAGCCGGACACAGGGGAAAACCTATAATTCACCCCTCCACTTT	CASRTQGKTYNSPLHF	TRBV23-1	TRBJ1-6	TRBD1	-
TGTGCCAGCAGCTTCGAGCGGGAAGAGACCCAGTACTTC	CASSFEREETQYF	TRBV7-2	TRBJ2-5	-	-
TGTGCTAGTGGCCCTGGACAGCTAAGCTCCTACAATGAGCAGTTCTTC	CASGPGQLSSYNEQFF	TRBV12-5	TRBJ2-1	-	-
TGTGCCAGCAGTTACTCCAACACTGAAGCTTTCTTT	CASSYSNTEAFF	TRBV6-5	TRBJ1-1	-	-
TGTGCCTGGAGGTTACAGGGGGCACGGCAGCCCCAGCATTTT	CAWRLQGARQPQHF	TRBV30	TRBJ1-5	TRBD1	-
TGTGCCATCCGGCCCCAGACCTATGGCTACACCTTC	CAIRPQTYGYTF	TRBV6-1	TRBJ1-2	-	-
TGCAGCGTTTCAACAGCGAGGGGGGGATACGAGCAGTACTTC	CSVSTARGGYEQYF	TRBV29-1	TRBJ2-7	-	-
TGTGCCTGGACCCACACGGACTATGGCTACACCTTC	CAWTHTDYGYTF	TRBV30	TRBJ1-2	-	-
TGCAGCGTTCGGGTGGGACTAGTCGACGAGCAGTACTTC	CSVRVGLVDEQYF	TRBV29-1	TRBJ2-7	TRBD2	-
TGTGCCAGCAGTAAGACAGGGGGAGGCGGTTCACCCCTCCACTTT	CASSKTGGGGSPLHF	TRBV25-1	TRBJ1-6	TRBD1	-
TGCGCCAGCAGCCAATTCACGAGGGGTGGTGAGCAGTTCTTC	CASSQFTRGGEQFF	TRBV4-1	TRBJ2-1	-	-
TGTGCCTGGAGTGTAGCACGGGAGACCCAGTACTTC	CAWSVARETQYF	TRBV30	TRBJ2-5	-	-
TGTGCCAGCAGCCCTTTTCCGGGATGGAACACTGAAGCTTTCTTT	CASSPFPGWNTEAFF	TRBV27	TRBJ1-1	-	-
TGTGCCAGTAGCGGATACACAGATACGCAGTATTTT	CASSGYTDTQYF	TRBV7-3	TRBJ2-3	-	-
TGCGCCAGCAGCTTGGTTCTTCAGGTGAACACTGAAGCTTTCTTT	CASSLVLQVNTEAFF	TRBV5-1	TRBJ1-1	-	-
TGTGCCTGGAGTGGGGAGGGGCCCCAGCATTTT	CAWSGEGPQHF	TRBV30	TRBJ1-5	-	-
TGTGCCTGGTCCGGGGTTGGTCAGCCCCAGCATTTT	CAWSGVGQPQHF	TRBV30	TRBJ1-5	-	once
TGCAGCGTTGAAGTTAACCTCGTTTCCCCCCTCCTTAAGGACGGTTGGGACACTGAAGCTTTCTTT	CSVEVNLVSPLLKDGWDTEAFF	TRBV29-1	TRBJ1-1	-	few
TGTGCCAGCAGCGTAGCTACTAGCAGAGGCACAGATACGCAGTATTTT	CASSVATSRGTDTQYF	TRBV9	TRBJ2-3	-	-
TGCAGCGTTGCCATGCGGTTCACCGGGGAGCTGTTTTTT	CSVAMRFTGELFF	TRBV29-1	TRBJ2-2	-	-
TGCGCCAGCAGCGGGCAGCTAATGAACACTGAAGCTTTCTTT	CASSGQLMNTEAFF	TRBV5-1	TRBJ1-1	-	-
TGTGCCAGCTCACCAAAGCCCGGGTGGGATCAGCCCCAGCATTTT	CASSPKPGWDQPQHF	TRBV18	TRBJ1-5	-	-
TGTGCCAGCAGTTCCCTTGGGGCAGGGAATTATGGCTACACCTTC	CASSSLGAGNYGYTF	TRBV28	TRBJ1-2	-	few
TGTGCCAGCAGCTTACCCGTGGGCGGGGGGGCCGCAGATACGCAGTATTTT	CASSLPVGGGAADTQYF	TRBV7-2	TRBJ2-3	TRBD2	-
TGCGCCAGCAGCCAAGGGGACCGTGGCTATGGCTACACCTTC	CASSQGDRGYGYTF	TRBV4-1	TRBJ1-2	-	-
TGCAGCGGCGGGACTAGCGGGGGGAAGGAGACCCAGTACTTC	CSGGTSGGKETQYF	TRBV29-1	TRBJ2-5	TRBD2	few
TGCAGCGTTGGGTTCGAGACGGCTAGCACAGATACGCAGTATTTT	CSVGFETASTDTQYF	TRBV29-1	TRBJ2-3	-	-
TGTGCCAGCAGACCGATCGACAGGGGACTCGACACTGAAGCTTTCTTT	CASRPIDRGLDTEAFF	TRBV5-6	TRBJ1-1	TRBD1	few
TGTGCCAGCAGTTACGAAACCGGGACACCCTACACTGAAGCTTTCTTT	CASSYETGTPYTEAFF	TRBV6-5	TRBJ1-1	-	-